This TCR beta chain was sequenced in a study of cytomegalovirus exposure and HLA in healthy donors. For this clone: Its antigen is undetermined.

This CDR3 region has 15 residues. The V segment lost 6 bases and the J segment 0 bases; nucleotides outside the gene matches: 7. The V gene's germline CDR1 is MNHEY and CDR2 SVGAGI. General observations from the study: In a later analysis, DRB1 alleles had the most associated TCRs; HLA-C alleles the fewest. Of the V segments, some could not be distinguished, including TRBV6-2 and TRBV6-3, and were excluded.

The PCR contained 60 Vbeta and 13 Jbeta primers. Repertoires were generated with immunoSEQ multiplex PCR, while TCRdb's copy carries only in-frame clones and drops some. The data show approximately 150,000 clones, with approximately 72% seen just once and approximately 2.1% held by the top ten. This TCR derives from a man aged 35-49 years in good health and CMV-seronegative. Input material: PBMCs. The chain is built from TRBV6-5 and TRBJ2-7; 8 bases map to TRBD2. The CDR3: CASSQSSGSSYEQYF. CDR3 sequence (DNA): TGTGCCAGCAGCCAATCTAGCGGGTCCTCCTACGAGCAGTACTTC.